This is a list of T cell receptor beta chains from one sample in a study of Ad26.COV2.S vaccination and SARS-CoV-2 variants. Produced via immunoSEQ multiplex PCR; TCRdb's table is partial and in-frame only. Among 200,000 to 250,000 clones, around 87% were seen once, and the ten largest hold roughly 10%. Material: peripheral blood, obtained in a trial of Ad26.COV2.S vaccine versus placebo. These receptors came from a person aged 18 to 65 who received the Ad26.COV2.S COVID-19 vaccine or a placebo. The CDR3 runs from the conserved cysteine through the conserved F or W. D genes are given only for firm matches. Some rows mark clone size as missing; the rest say once, few, many or name a class of expanded clone.

>NA|NA|TRBV7-9|TRBJ2-2
CASSSTGRDGELFF
TGTGCCAGCAGCTCGACAGGGAGGGACGGGGAGCTGTTTTTT
>TRBD2|NA|TRBV7-2|TRBJ2-1
CASSLVGAGGSYNEQFF
TGTGCCAGCAGCTTAGTCGGGGCGGGGGGTTCCTACAATGAGCAGTTCTTC
>TRBD1|once|TRBV5-1|TRBJ1-5
CASSWGDRASNQPQHF
TGCGCCAGCAGCTGGGGGGACAGGGCCAGCAATCAGCCCCAGCATTTT
>NA|many|TRBV19|TRBJ1-1
CASSGPRDTQGAFF
TGTGCCAGTAGTGGGCCCCGGGACACCCAAGGGGCTTTCTTT
>NA|NA|TRBV7-7|TRBJ2-1
CASSLAAGPNNEQFF
TGTGCTAGCAGCTTAGCGGCAGGTCCCAACAATGAGCAGTTCTTC
>NA|many|TRBV2|TRBJ2-7
CASSIALTSYEQYF
TGTGCCAGCAGTATAGCGCTTACCTCCTACGAGCAGTACTTC
>NA|NA|TRBV4-2|TRBJ2-7
CASSQGYGRYEQYF
TGTGCCAGCAGCCAAGGGTACGGTCGATACGAGCAGTACTTC
>NA|many|TRBV6-6|TRBJ2-7
CASSRTQNYEQYF
TGTGCCAGCAGCCGCACTCAAAATTACGAGCAGTACTTC
>NA|NA|TRBV7-2|TRBJ2-5
CASSPPGETQYF
TGTGCCAGCAGCCCACCCGGAGAGACCCAGTACTTC
>NA|NA|TRBV6-1|TRBJ1-2
CASSSRGNGGYTF
TGTGCCAGCAGCTCTAGGGGAAACGGTGGCTACACCTTC
>NA|NA|TRBV25-1|TRBJ2-5
CASSEQGIKTQYF
TGTGCCAGCAGTGAGCAGGGGATCAAGACCCAGTACTTC
>NA|NA|TRBV5-5|TRBJ2-1
CASSLEWGSYNEQFF
TGTGCCAGCAGCTTGGAATGGGGGTCCTACAATGAGCAGTTCTTC
>NA|NA|TRBV5-1|TRBJ2-3
CASRSGTPKRWSTDTQYF
TGCGCCAGCAGATCCGGGACCCCGAAAAGGTGGTCCACAGATACGCAGTATTTT
>NA|NA|TRBV18|TRBJ1-4
CASSPGVTNEKLFF
TGTGCCAGCTCACCCGGGGTAACTAATGAAAAACTGTTTTTT
>TRBD2|NA|TRBV7-6|TRBJ2-3
CASSVASGGAQADTQYF
TGTGCCAGCAGCGTAGCTAGCGGGGGGGCCCAAGCAGATACGCAGTATTTT
>NA|NA|TRBV13|TRBJ1-2
CASSRRGLDGYTF
TGTGCCAGCAGCCGCCGGGGTCTGGATGGCTACACCTTC
>NA|many|TRBV2|TRBJ1-3
CASRALGNTIYF
TGTGCCAGCAGGGCCCTTGGAAACACCATATATTTT
>TRBD1|NA|TRBV29-1|TRBJ1-4
CSVAGTGRNEKLFF
TGCAGCGTCGCCGGGACAGGGCGTAATGAAAAACTGTTTTTT
>TRBD1|NA|TRBV18|TRBJ2-6
CASSPRTGSVSGANVLTF
TGTGCCAGCTCACCACGGACAGGGTCTGTCTCTGGGGCCAACGTCCTGACTTTC
>NA|NA|TRBV28|TRBJ1-1
CASSFRGWGGRFEAFF
TGTGCCAGCAGTTTTAGGGGCTGGGGGGGGCGGTTTGAAGCTTTCTTT
>NA|NA|TRBV14|TRBJ2-3
CASSAGTSVAGDTQYF
TGTGCCAGCAGCGCCGGGACCTCAGTCGCGGGAGATACGCAGTATTTT